These T cell receptor beta chains were read from a single sample in a study of blood T cells in healthy people across ages. MiXCR, run by TCRdb on the 5' RACE reads, gives a single entry per CDR3 protein. This sample has 780,000 or so distinct CDR3 sequences; 50% to 65% occur once, and the top ten carry about 42%. Sequenced sample: blood. These TCRs come from an elderly man in good health. CDR3s include the opening cysteine and the closing phenylalanine or tryptophan. The order of the fields is clone size, D gene, V gene, J gene, CDR3 DNA, CDR3 protein. A D gene is named only where the DNA matches it firmly. Not all rows give a size; the values are once, few, many and, for expanded clones, a class.

clone size: .
D gene: .
V gene: TRBV12-3/TRBV12-4
J gene: TRBJ2-1
CDR3 DNA: TGTGCCAACAGCCCTAGCGGAGGGGGCTACGATGAGCAGTTCTTC
CDR3 protein: CANSPSGGGYDEQFF

clone size: .
D gene: TRBD1
V gene: TRBV10-3
J gene: TRBJ2-3
CDR3 DNA: TGTGCCATCAGTGAGGACAGGGGAACAGATACGCAGTATTTT
CDR3 protein: CAISEDRGTDTQYF

clone size: .
D gene: .
V gene: TRBV28
J gene: TRBJ1-2
CDR3 DNA: TGTGCCAGCAGTTCCGAGGGCAGGACACGTAGCTATGGCTACACCTTC
CDR3 protein: CASSSEGRTRSYGYTF

clone size: few
D gene: .
V gene: TRBV27
J gene: TRBJ2-3
CDR3 DNA: TGTGCCAGCAGTCCAGTCATATGGGGAGACGCGTATTTT
CDR3 protein: CASSPVIWGDAYF

clone size: many
D gene: TRBD1
V gene: TRBV7-2
J gene: TRBJ1-2
CDR3 DNA: TGTGCCAGCAGCTTAGAGGGACAGGGAAGAGATGGCTACACCTTC
CDR3 protein: CASSLEGQGRDGYTF

clone size: .
D gene: .
V gene: TRBV20-1
J gene: TRBJ1-2
CDR3 DNA: TGCAGTGCTAGAGACAACCCTAACTATGGCTACACCTTC
CDR3 protein: CSARDNPNYGYTF

clone size: many
D gene: .
V gene: TRBV7-2
J gene: TRBJ2-6
CDR3 DNA: TGTGCCAGCAGTGAATGGGGGGCCAACGTCCTGACTTTC
CDR3 protein: CASSEWGANVLTF

clone size: .
D gene: TRBD2
V gene: TRBV5-1
J gene: TRBJ2-7
CDR3 DNA: TGCGCCAGCGGCGGCGGCAGACGGGGGGATAGGTCCTACAATGAGCAGTACTTC
CDR3 protein: CASGGGRRGDRSYNEQYF

clone size: .
D gene: .
V gene: TRBV6-6
J gene: TRBJ2-1
CDR3 DNA: TGTGCCAGCACCGGTCCTAAGGTGGGTGAGCAGTTCTTC
CDR3 protein: CASTGPKVGEQFF

clone size: .
D gene: TRBD2
V gene: TRBV7-9
J gene: TRBJ2-1
CDR3 DNA: TGTGCCGGCAGCTCGGGACTAGCGGGCAATGAGCAGTTCTTC
CDR3 protein: CAGSSGLAGNEQFF

clone size: .
D gene: .
V gene: TRBV6-2/TRBV6-3
J gene: TRBJ1-2
CDR3 DNA: TGTGCCTGCTCCGTGGCGGCAAGATATGGCTACACCTTC
CDR3 protein: CACSVAARYGYTF

clone size: .
D gene: .
V gene: TRBV6-5
J gene: TRBJ2-7
CDR3 DNA: TGTGCCAGCCCCACCCGACAGAACGAGCAGAACTTC
CDR3 protein: CASPTRQNEQNF

clone size: .
D gene: .
V gene: TRBV11-2
J gene: TRBJ2-7
CDR3 DNA: TGTGCCAGCAGCTTAGGAGCCAGAGGGGGTGCCTACGAGCAGTACTTC
CDR3 protein: CASSLGARGGAYEQYF

clone size: .
D gene: TRBD1
V gene: TRBV20-1
J gene: TRBJ2-6
CDR3 DNA: TGCAGTGCGGCAACAGGGGCTGGGGCCAACGTCCTGACTTTC
CDR3 protein: CSAATGAGANVLTF

clone size: .
D gene: TRBD1
V gene: TRBV5-1
J gene: TRBJ2-7
CDR3 DNA: TGCGCCAGCAGCTTGGAGGACAGGGTTGTGGATGAGCAGTACTTC
CDR3 protein: CASSLEDRVVDEQYF